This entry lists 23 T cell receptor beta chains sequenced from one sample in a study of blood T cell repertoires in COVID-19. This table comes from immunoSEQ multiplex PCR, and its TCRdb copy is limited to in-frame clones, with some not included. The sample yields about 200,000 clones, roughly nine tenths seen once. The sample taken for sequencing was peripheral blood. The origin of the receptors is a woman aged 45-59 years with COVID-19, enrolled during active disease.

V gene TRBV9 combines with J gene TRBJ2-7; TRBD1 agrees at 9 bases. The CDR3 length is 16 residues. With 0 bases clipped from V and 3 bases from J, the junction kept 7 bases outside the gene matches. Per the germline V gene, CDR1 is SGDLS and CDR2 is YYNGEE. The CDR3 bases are TGTGCCAGCAGCGTAGCTCAAGGGACAGGGATCTACGAGCAGTACTTC. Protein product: CASSVAQGTGIYEQYF.

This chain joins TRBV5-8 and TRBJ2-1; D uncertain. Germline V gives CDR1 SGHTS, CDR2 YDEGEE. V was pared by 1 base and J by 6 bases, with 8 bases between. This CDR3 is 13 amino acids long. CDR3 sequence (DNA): TGTGCCAGCAGCTTGTCCAGAATCAATGAGCAGTTCTTC. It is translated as CASSLSRINEQFF.

The DNA for the CDR3 is TGTGCCAGCAGCCCAACCCGGACAGGTTCCTATGGCTACACCTTC. Amino acid sequence: CASSPTRTGSYGYTF. The chain recombines TRBV11-2 with TRBJ1-2; 7 bases map to TRBD1. The ends lost 5 bases at V and 4 bases at J; junction bases unmatched: 10. Germline V gives CDR1 SGHAT, CDR2 FQNNGV. The CDR3 contains 15 residues. Filled out from reference TRBV11-2 and TRBJ1-2, the complete variable domain reads EAGVAQSPRYKIIEKRQSVAFWCNPISGHATLYWYQQILGQGPKLLIQFQNNGVVDDSQLPKDRFSAERLKGVDSTLKIQPAKLEDSAVYLCASSPTRTGSYGYTFGSGTRLTVV.

In nucleotides, the CDR3 is TGTGCCATCAGTGAAGGAGCTTATGGCTACACCTTC. Its translation: CAISEGAYGYTF. The chain combines TRBV10-3 with TRBJ1-2; D gene uncertain. The CDR3 length is 12 residues. CDR1 and CDR2 (germline): ENHRY, SYGVKD. Between the trimmed V and J ends, which lost 3 bases and 5 bases, there was a span of 7 bases.

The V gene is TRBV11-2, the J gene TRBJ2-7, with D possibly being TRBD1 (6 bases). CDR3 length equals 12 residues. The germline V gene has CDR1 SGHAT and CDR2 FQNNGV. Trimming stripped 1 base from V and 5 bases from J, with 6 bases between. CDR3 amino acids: CASSLAGDEQYF. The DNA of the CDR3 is TGTGCCAGCAGCTTAGCAGGGGACGAGCAGTACTTC. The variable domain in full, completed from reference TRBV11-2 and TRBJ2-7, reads EAGVAQSPRYKIIEKRQSVAFWCNPISGHATLYWYQQILGQGPKLLIQFQNNGVVDDSQLPKDRFSAERLKGVDSTLKIQPAKLEDSAVYLCASSLAGDEQYFGPGTRLTVT.

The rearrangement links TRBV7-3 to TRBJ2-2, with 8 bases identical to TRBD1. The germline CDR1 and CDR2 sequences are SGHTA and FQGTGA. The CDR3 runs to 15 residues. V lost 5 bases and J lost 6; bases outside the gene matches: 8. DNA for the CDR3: TGTGCCAGCAGCCCGGAGCGACAGGGGCCCGGGGAGCTGTTTTTT. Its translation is CASSPERQGPGELFF.

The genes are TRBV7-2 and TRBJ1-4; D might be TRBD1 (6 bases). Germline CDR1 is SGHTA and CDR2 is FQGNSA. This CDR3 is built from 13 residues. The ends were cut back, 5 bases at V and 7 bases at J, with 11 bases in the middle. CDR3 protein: CASSPTGSEKLFF. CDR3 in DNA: TGTGCCAGCAGCCCCACAGGGAGTGAAAAACTGTTTTTT.

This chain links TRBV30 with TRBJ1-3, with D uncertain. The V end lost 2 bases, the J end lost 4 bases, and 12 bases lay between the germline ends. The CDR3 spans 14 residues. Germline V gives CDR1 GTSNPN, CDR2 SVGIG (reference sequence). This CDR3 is CAWSIVEGGNTIYF. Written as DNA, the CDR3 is TGTGCCTGGAGTATTGTAGAGGGAGGAAACACCATATATTTT. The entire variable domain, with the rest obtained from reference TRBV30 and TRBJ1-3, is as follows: SQTIHQWPATLVQPVGSPLSLECTVEGTSNPNLYWYRQAAGRGLQLLFYSVGIGQISSEVPQNLSASRPQDRQFILSSKKLLLSDSGFYLCAWSIVEGGNTIYFGEGSWLTVV.

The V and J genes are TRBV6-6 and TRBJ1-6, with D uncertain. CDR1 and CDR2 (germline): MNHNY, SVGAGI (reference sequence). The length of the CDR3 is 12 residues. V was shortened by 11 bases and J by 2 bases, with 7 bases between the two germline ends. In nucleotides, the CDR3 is TGTGCCGAGGGCCCCTATAATTCACCCCTCCACTTT. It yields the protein CAEGPYNSPLHF.

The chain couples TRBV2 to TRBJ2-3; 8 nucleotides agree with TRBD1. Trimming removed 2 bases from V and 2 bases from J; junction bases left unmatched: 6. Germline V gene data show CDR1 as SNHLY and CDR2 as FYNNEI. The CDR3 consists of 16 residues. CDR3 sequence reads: CASSESGQGNTDTQYF. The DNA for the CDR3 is TGTGCCAGCAGTGAATCAGGACAGGGAAACACAGATACGCAGTATTTT. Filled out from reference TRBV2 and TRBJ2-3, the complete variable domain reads EPEVTQTPSHQVTQMGQEVILRCVPISNHLYFYWYRQILGQKVEFLVSFYNNEISEKSEIFDDQFSVERPDGSNFTLKIRSTKLEDSAMYFCASSESGQGNTDTQYFGPGTRLTVL.

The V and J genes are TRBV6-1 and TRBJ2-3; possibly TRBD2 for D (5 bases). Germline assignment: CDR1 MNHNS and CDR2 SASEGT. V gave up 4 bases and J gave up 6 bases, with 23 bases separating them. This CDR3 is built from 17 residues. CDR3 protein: CASSGSSGGLGGDTQYF. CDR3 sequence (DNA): TGTGCCAGCAGTGGCTCCTCAGGCGGTTTAGGCGGGGATACGCAGTATTTT.

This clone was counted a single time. The CDR3 DNA reads as TGTGCCATCAGTGAGTCGGGGCACAAAAACACTGAAGCTTTCTTT. Amino acid sequence: CAISESGHKNTEAFF. The chain recombines TRBV10-3 with TRBJ1-1, with D perhaps TRBD1 (5 bases). This CDR3 comprises 15 residues. Deletions cut 0 bases from V and 2 bases from J, with 10 bases between. Germline V lookup: CDR1 ENHRY, CDR2 SYGVKD.

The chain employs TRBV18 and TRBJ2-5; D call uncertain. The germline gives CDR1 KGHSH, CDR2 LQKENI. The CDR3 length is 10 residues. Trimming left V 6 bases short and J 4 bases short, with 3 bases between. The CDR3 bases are TGTGCCAGCTCCGGAGAGACCCAGTACTTC. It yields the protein CASSGETQYF.

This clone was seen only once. The CDR3 loop is CASSRDRLAGESGYTF. The CDR3, as DNA: TGTGCCAGCAGTCGGGACAGACTGGCTGGGGAGAGTGGCTACACCTTC. This chain connects TRBV5-5 to TRBJ1-2; 7 bases align to TRBD1. The CDR3 covers 16 residues. Germline V gives CDR1 SGHKS, CDR2 YYEKEE (reference sequence). J lost 7 bases, V lost 5 bases, and 17 bases had no gene match.

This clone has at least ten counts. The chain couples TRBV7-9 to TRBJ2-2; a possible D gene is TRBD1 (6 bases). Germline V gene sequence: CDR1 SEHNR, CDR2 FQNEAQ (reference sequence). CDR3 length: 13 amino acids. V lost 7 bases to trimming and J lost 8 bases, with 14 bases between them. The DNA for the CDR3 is TGTGCCAGCACCACGTTGGGGGCTGGGGAGCTGTTTTTT. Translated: CASTTLGAGELFF.

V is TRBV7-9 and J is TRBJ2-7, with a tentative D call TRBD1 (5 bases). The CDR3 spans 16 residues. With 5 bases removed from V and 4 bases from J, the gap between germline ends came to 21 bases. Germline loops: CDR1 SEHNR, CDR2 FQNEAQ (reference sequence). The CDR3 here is CASSPREGATKYEQYF. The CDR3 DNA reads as TGTGCCAGCAGCCCCCGCGAAGGGGCGACAAAATACGAGCAGTACTTC.

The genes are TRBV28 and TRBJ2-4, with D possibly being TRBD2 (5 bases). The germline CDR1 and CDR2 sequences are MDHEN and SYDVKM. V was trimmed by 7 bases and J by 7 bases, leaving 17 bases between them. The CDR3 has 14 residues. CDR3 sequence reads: CASKEDSDGNIQYF. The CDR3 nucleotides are TGTGCCAGCAAGGAGGACTCGGACGGTAACATTCAGTACTTC.

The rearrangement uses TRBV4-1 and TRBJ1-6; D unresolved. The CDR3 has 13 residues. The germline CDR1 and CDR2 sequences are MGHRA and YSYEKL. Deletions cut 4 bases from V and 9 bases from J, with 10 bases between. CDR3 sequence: CASSPDGGSPLHF. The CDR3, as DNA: TGCGCCAGCAGCCCAGACGGTGGTTCACCCCTCCACTTT.

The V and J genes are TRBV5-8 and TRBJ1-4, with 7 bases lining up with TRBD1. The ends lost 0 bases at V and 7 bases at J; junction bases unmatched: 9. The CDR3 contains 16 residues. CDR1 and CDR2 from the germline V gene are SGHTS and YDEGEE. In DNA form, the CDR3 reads TGTGCCAGCAGCTTGGGGACAGGCCAAGGCGGTGAAAAACTGTTTTTT. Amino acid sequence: CASSLGTGQGGEKLFF.

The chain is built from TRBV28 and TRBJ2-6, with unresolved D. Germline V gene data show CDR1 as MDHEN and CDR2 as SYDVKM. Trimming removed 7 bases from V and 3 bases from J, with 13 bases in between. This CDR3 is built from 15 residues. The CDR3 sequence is CASTPQVGGANVLTF. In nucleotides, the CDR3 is TGTGCCAGCACCCCTCAAGTCGGTGGGGCCAACGTCCTGACTTTC.

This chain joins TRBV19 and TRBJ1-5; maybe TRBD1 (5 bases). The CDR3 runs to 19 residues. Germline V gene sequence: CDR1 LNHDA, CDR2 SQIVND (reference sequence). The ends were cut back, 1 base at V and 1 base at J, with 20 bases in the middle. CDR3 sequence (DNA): TGTGCCAGTAGTATAGTAGGGCAGGGATTGGGCCGAAGCAATCAGCCCCAGCATTTT. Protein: CASSIVGQGLGRSNQPQHF. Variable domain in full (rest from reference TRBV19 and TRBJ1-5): DGGITQSPKYLFRKEGQNVTLSCEQNLNHDAMYWYRQDPGQGLRLIYYSQIVNDFQKGDIAEGYSVSREKKESFPLTVTSAQKNPTAFYLCASSIVGQGLGRSNQPQHFGDGTRLSIL.

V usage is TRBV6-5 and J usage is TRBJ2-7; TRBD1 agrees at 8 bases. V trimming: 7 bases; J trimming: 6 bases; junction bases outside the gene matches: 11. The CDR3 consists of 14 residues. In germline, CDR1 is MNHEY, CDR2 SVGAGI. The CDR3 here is CASTQSGTGGEQYF. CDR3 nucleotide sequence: TGTGCCAGCACCCAGTCCGGGACAGGCGGCGAGCAGTACTTC.

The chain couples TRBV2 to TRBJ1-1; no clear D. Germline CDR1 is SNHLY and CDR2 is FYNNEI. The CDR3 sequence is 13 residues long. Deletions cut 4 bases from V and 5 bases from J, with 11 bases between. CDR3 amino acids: CASSAFQRTEAFF. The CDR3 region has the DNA TGTGCCAGCAGTGCTTTCCAGCGGACTGAAGCTTTCTTT.